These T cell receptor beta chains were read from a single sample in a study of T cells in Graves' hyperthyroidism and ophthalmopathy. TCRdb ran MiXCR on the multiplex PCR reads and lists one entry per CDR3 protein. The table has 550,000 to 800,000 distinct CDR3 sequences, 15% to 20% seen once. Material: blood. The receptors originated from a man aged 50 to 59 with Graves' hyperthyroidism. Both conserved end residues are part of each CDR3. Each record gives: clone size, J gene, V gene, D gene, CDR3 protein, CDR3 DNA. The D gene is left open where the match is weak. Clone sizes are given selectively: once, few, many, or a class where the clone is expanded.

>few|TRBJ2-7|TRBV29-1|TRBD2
CSVAPLAGYYEQYF
TGCAGCGTTGCCCCTCTAGCGGGGTACTACGAGCAGTACTTC
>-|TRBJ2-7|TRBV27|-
CASSLTSPYEQYF
TGTGCCAGCAGTTTGACCAGCCCATACGAGCAGTACTTC
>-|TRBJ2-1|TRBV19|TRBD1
CASSKVPGGNEQFF
TGTGCCAGTAGTAAGGTCCCAGGGGGTAATGAGCAGTTCTTC
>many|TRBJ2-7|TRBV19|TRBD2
CASSFDGAGGPNEQYF
TGTGCCAGTAGCTTCGACGGAGCGGGAGGGCCGAACGAGCAGTACTTC
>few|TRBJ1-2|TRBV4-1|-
CASSPPLARNGYTF
TGCGCCAGCAGCCCTCCCCTCGCCAGGAATGGCTACACCTTC
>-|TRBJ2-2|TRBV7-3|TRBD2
CASSTQLAGNTGELFF
TGTGCCAGCAGCACCCAACTAGCGGGTAACACCGGGGAGCTGTTTTTT
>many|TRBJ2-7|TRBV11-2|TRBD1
CASSPQDRSSYEQYF
TGTGCCAGCAGCCCTCAGGACAGGAGCTCCTACGAGCAGTACTTC
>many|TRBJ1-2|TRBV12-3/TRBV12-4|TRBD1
CASSPGTGLGYGYTF
TGTGCCAGCAGCCCCGGGACAGGGTTGGGCTATGGCTACACCTTC
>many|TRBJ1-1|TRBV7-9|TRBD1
CASSWITGGTEAFF
TGTGCCAGCAGCTGGATCACAGGGGGGACTGAAGCTTTCTTT
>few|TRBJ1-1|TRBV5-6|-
CASSLKGPLDTEAFF
TGTGCCAGCAGCTTGAAGGGGCCTTTGGACACTGAAGCTTTCTTT
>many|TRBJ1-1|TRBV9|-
CASSARQYTEAFF
TGTGCCAGCAGCGCCAGACAGTACACTGAAGCTTTCTTT
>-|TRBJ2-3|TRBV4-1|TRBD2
CASSRGRGRTDTQYF
TGCGCCAGCAGTCGCGGGAGAGGTCGCACAGATACGCAGTATTTT
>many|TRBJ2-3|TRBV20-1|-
CSASTGGTQYF
TGCAGTGCTTCGACCGGGGGTACGCAGTATTTT
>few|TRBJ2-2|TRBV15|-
CATSPVGGGERAGELFF
TGTGCCACCAGTCCCGTGGGAGGGGGCGAGAGGGCCGGGGAGCTGTTTTTT
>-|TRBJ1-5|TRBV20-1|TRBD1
CSATTLGSGQGLISNQPQHF
TGCAGTGCTACCACCCTTGGCTCGGGACAGGGACTTATTAGCAATCAGCCCCAGCATTTT
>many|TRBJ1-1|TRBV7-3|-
CASSASNTEAFF
TGTGCCAGCAGCGCGAGTAACACTGAAGCTTTCTTT
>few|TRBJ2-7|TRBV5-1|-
CASSLRIGQGRNEQYF
TGCGCCAGCAGCTTGAGGATCGGGCAGGGTCGTAACGAGCAGTACTTC
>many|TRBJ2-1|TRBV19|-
CASSGSGKNEQFF
TGTGCCAGTAGTGGTAGCGGAAAGAATGAGCAGTTCTTC
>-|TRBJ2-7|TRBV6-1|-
CASSPLQTGRVHEQYF
TGTGCCAGCAGTCCCTTACAAACAGGGAGGGTCCACGAGCAGTACTTC
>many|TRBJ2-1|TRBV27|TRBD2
CASSLSLTGGFDEQFF
TGTGCCAGCAGTTTATCTTTAACGGGAGGATTCGATGAGCAGTTCTTC
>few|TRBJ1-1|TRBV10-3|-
CAIAPPYSSEAFF
TGTGCCATCGCCCCCCCTTATAGCTCTGAAGCTTTCTTT
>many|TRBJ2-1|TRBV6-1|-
CASSPGERPYNEQFF
TGTGCCAGCAGCCCCGGAGAGCGGCCCTACAATGAGCAGTTCTTC
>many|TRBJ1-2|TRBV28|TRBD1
CASSLSQGALGYTF
TGTGCCAGCAGTTTAAGTCAGGGGGCGCTTGGCTACACCTTC
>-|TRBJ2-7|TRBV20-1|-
CSATEGTRQSYEQYF
TGCAGCGCGACCGAGGGGACTCGACAATCCTACGAGCAGTACTTC
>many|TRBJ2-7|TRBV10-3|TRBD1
CAIRRDSPHEQYF
TGTGCCATCAGAAGGGACAGCCCGCACGAGCAGTACTTC
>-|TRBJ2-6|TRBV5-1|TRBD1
CASSRETDRGGFPGANVLTF
TGCGCCAGCAGCCGTGAAACTGACAGGGGTGGGTTTCCTGGGGCCAACGTCCTGACTTTC
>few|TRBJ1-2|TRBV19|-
CASSIINSYGYTF
TGTGCCAGTAGTATAATCAACAGCTATGGCTACACCTTC
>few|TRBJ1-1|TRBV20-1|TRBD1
CSARDTGTGNTEAFF
TGCAGTGCTAGAGATACCGGGACAGGGAACACTGAAGCTTTCTTT
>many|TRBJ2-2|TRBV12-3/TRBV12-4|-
CASSVGTHGELFF
TGTGCCAGCAGCGTAGGGACGCACGGGGAGCTGTTTTTT
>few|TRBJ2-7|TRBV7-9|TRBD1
CASSLGGFTGETYEQYF
TGTGCCAGCAGCTTAGGGGGCTTCACAGGGGAAACCTACGAGCAGTACTTC
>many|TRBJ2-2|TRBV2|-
CASRSGDTGELFF
TGTGCCAGCAGGTCGGGGGACACCGGGGAGCTGTTTTTT
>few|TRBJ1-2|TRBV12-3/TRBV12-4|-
CASSIFRAVPYGYTF
TGTGCCAGCAGTATCTTTCGAGCTGTACCCTATGGCTACACCTTC
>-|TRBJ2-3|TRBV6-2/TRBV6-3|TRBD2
CASSYLAGGPGTDTQYF
TGTGCCAGCAGTTATCTAGCGGGAGGGCCAGGGACAGATACGCAGTATTTT
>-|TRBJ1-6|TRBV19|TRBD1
CASRKDRRNSPLHF
TGTGCCAGTAGGAAGGACAGGAGGAATTCACCCCTCCACTTT
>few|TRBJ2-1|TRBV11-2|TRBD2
CASSLSSGRSNEQFF
TGTGCCAGCAGCTTGTCTAGCGGGAGGTCGAATGAGCAGTTCTTC